These T cell receptor beta chains were read from a single sample in a study of T cell responses to AZD1222 COVID-19 vaccine. Clones were read by immunoSEQ multiplex PCR, and TCRdb kept only the in-frame ones, dropping some. The table includes under 200,000 clones, approximately 88% detected once. The starting material was peripheral blood, obtained 28 days after the second AZD1222 dose. These receptor sequences come from an adult who received the AZD1222 COVID-19 vaccine. The CDR3 runs from the conserved cysteine through the conserved F or W. D genes are given only for firm matches. Only some rows state a clone size, as once, few, many or a class for expanded clones.

CDR3aa: CASSQGWSLVEQFF; CDR3nt: TGTGCCAGCAGCCAAGGATGGTCCCTTGTTGAGCAGTTCTTC; j_gene: TRBJ2-1; abundance: .; d_gene: .; v_gene: TRBV3-1/TRBV3-2
CDR3aa: CASSRDTEGYTF; CDR3nt: TGTGCCAGCAGTCGGGACACCGAAGGCTACACCTTC; j_gene: TRBJ1-2; abundance: .; d_gene: .; v_gene: TRBV12-3/TRBV12-4
CDR3aa: CASNGDTNYGYTF; CDR3nt: TGTGCCAGCAACGGCGATACTAACTATGGCTACACCTTC; j_gene: TRBJ1-2; abundance: .; d_gene: .; v_gene: TRBV6-5
CDR3aa: CAFGQGLNSNQPQHF; CDR3nt: TGTGCCTTCGGACAGGGGCTAAATAGCAATCAGCCCCAGCATTTT; j_gene: TRBJ1-5; abundance: .; d_gene: TRBD1; v_gene: TRBV30
CDR3aa: CASSLGGPNTEAFF; CDR3nt: TGCGCCAGCAGCTTGGGGGGCCCGAACACTGAAGCTTTCTTT; j_gene: TRBJ1-1; abundance: .; d_gene: .; v_gene: TRBV5-1
CDR3aa: CASSQPGQNSPLHF; CDR3nt: TGCGCCAGCAGCCAACCGGGACAGAATTCACCCCTCCACTTT; j_gene: TRBJ1-6; abundance: .; d_gene: TRBD1; v_gene: TRBV4-1
CDR3aa: CASSVTTDTQYF; CDR3nt: TGCGCCAGCAGTGTTACCACAGATACGCAGTATTTT; j_gene: TRBJ2-3; abundance: .; d_gene: .; v_gene: TRBV10-2
CDR3aa: CASSAGPYNSPLHF; CDR3nt: TGTGCCAGCAGTGCGGGCCCCTATAATTCACCCCTCCACTTT; j_gene: TRBJ1-6; abundance: few; d_gene: .; v_gene: TRBV2
CDR3aa: CASSLDTSVNYGYTF; CDR3nt: TGTGCCAGCAGCTTGGATACCTCAGTGAACTATGGCTACACCTTC; j_gene: TRBJ1-2; abundance: .; d_gene: .; v_gene: TRBV11-3
CDR3aa: CASSSEAGADTQYF; CDR3nt: TGTGCCAGCAGCTCGGAAGCGGGGGCGGATACGCAGTATTTT; j_gene: TRBJ2-3; abundance: .; d_gene: TRBD2; v_gene: TRBV5-4
CDR3aa: CASSLPGSRNTEAFF; CDR3nt: TGTGCCAGCAGCTTGCCAGGCAGTAGGAACACTGAAGCTTTCTTT; j_gene: TRBJ1-1; abundance: .; d_gene: .; v_gene: TRBV5-4
CDR3aa: CAWSRANTEAFF; CDR3nt: TGTGCCTGGAGTCGGGCAAACACTGAAGCTTTCTTT; j_gene: TRBJ1-1; abundance: .; d_gene: .; v_gene: TRBV30
CDR3aa: CASSLWGQGGEQYF; CDR3nt: TGCGCCAGCAGCTTGTGGGGACAGGGGGGCGAGCAGTACTTC; j_gene: TRBJ2-7; abundance: .; d_gene: TRBD1; v_gene: TRBV5-1
CDR3aa: CATSDSRTGGSYGYTF; CDR3nt: TGTGCCACCAGTGACTCTCGGACAGGGGGATCCTATGGCTACACCTTC; j_gene: TRBJ1-2; abundance: .; d_gene: TRBD1; v_gene: TRBV24-1
CDR3aa: CASSSLSGGYEQYF; CDR3nt: TGTGCCAGTAGTTCCCTCAGCGGGGGGTACGAGCAGTACTTC; j_gene: TRBJ2-7; abundance: .; d_gene: TRBD2; v_gene: TRBV19
CDR3aa: CASSPRDSGNTIYF; CDR3nt: TGTGCCAGCAGCCCGAGGGACTCTGGAAACACCATATATTTT; j_gene: TRBJ1-3; abundance: .; d_gene: .; v_gene: TRBV6-2/TRBV6-3
CDR3aa: CASRETGLGGYTF; CDR3nt: TGTGCCAGCAGGGAGACAGGGCTAGGTGGCTACACCTTC; j_gene: TRBJ1-2; abundance: .; d_gene: TRBD1; v_gene: TRBV2
CDR3aa: CASSTWTSPGELFF; CDR3nt: TGTGCCAGCAGCACCTGGACTAGCCCCGGGGAGCTGTTTTTT; j_gene: TRBJ2-2; abundance: .; d_gene: TRBD2; v_gene: TRBV7-9
CDR3aa: CASSGYRSTEAFF; CDR3nt: TGCGCCAGCAGTGGTTACAGGTCCACTGAAGCTTTCTTT; j_gene: TRBJ1-1; abundance: .; d_gene: .; v_gene: TRBV10-2
CDR3aa: CASSPAGSYEQYF; CDR3nt: TGTGCCAGCAGCCCCGCCGGGTCCTACGAGCAGTACTTC; j_gene: TRBJ2-7; abundance: .; d_gene: .; v_gene: TRBV7-6
CDR3aa: CASSPGRGRYEQYF; CDR3nt: TGTGCCAGCTCACCTGGCAGGGGGAGGTACGAGCAGTACTTC; j_gene: TRBJ2-7; abundance: .; d_gene: .; v_gene: TRBV18
CDR3aa: CAKGEPYEQYF; CDR3nt: TGTGCGAAGGGAGAGCCCTACGAGCAGTACTTC; j_gene: TRBJ2-7; abundance: .; d_gene: .; v_gene: TRBV27
CDR3aa: CASVRGQDTDTQYF; CDR3nt: TGTGCCAGCGTCAGGGGACAGGACACAGATACGCAGTATTTT; j_gene: TRBJ2-3; abundance: .; d_gene: TRBD1; v_gene: TRBV6-5
CDR3aa: CASSLTQGSTGELFF; CDR3nt: TGCGCCAGCAGCTTGACACAGGGGTCGACCGGGGAGCTGTTTTTT; j_gene: TRBJ2-2; abundance: .; d_gene: TRBD1; v_gene: TRBV5-1
CDR3aa: CASSLEGDPVKEKLFF; CDR3nt: TGCGCCAGCAGCTTGGAGGGGGACCCGGTTAAGGAAAAACTGTTTTTT; j_gene: TRBJ1-4; abundance: .; d_gene: .; v_gene: TRBV5-1
CDR3aa: CASSLGTLNTEAFF; CDR3nt: TGTGCCAGCAGTTTGGGGACATTGAACACTGAAGCTTTCTTT; j_gene: TRBJ1-1; abundance: .; d_gene: .; v_gene: TRBV27
CDR3aa: CASSVGGTQYF; CDR3nt: TGTGCCAGCAGCGTAGGGGGGACCCAGTACTTC; j_gene: TRBJ2-5; abundance: .; d_gene: .; v_gene: TRBV9
CDR3aa: CASSTSVGVSYEQYF; CDR3nt: TGTGCCAGTAGCACCTCGGTGGGGGTCTCCTACGAGCAGTACTTC; j_gene: TRBJ2-7; abundance: .; d_gene: .; v_gene: TRBV19
CDR3aa: CASTKGGRGSFGELFF; CDR3nt: TGTGCCAGCACCAAGGGGGGAAGGGGGAGCTTCGGGGAGCTGTTTTTT; j_gene: TRBJ2-2; abundance: .; d_gene: .; v_gene: TRBV6-6
CDR3aa: CAIGSGMNTEAFF; CDR3nt: TGTGCCATCGGGTCCGGTATGAACACTGAAGCTTTCTTT; j_gene: TRBJ1-1; abundance: .; d_gene: .; v_gene: TRBV10-3
CDR3aa: CASSLEGLAYEQYF; CDR3nt: TGTGCCAGCAGCTTGGAGGGGTTGGCCTACGAGCAGTACTTC; j_gene: TRBJ2-7; abundance: .; d_gene: .; v_gene: TRBV5-4
CDR3aa: CASLRVVKEKLFF; CDR3nt: TGTGCCTCTCTTAGGGTGGTAAAGGAAAAACTGTTTTTT; j_gene: TRBJ1-4; abundance: .; d_gene: .; v_gene: TRBV6-5
CDR3aa: CASSISLTYNEQFF; CDR3nt: TGTGCCAGTAGTATCAGCCTTACCTACAATGAGCAGTTCTTC; j_gene: TRBJ2-1; abundance: .; d_gene: .; v_gene: TRBV19
CDR3aa: CASSHSGTEAFF; CDR3nt: TGTGCCAGCAGTCACTCGGGAACTGAAGCTTTCTTT; j_gene: TRBJ1-1; abundance: .; d_gene: .; v_gene: TRBV6-2/TRBV6-3